This TCR beta chain was obtained from a study of OX40 agonist ivuxolimab in advanced cancers. Study-level background: Six ivuxolimab dose levels, 0.01 to 10 mg/kg, were given intravenously every 2 weeks. Patients were roughly 81% male with ages roughly 20 to 80, mean about 60. Study results and limitations: Expanded peripheral T cell antigen specificity was not determined.

Profiled with immunoSEQ multiplex PCR; TCRdb holds only in-frame clones, not every one. The profile shows fewer than 50,000 clones, about 90% of them singletons. Autoimmune disease history or systemic immunosuppression led to patient exclusion. The germline V and J ends were trimmed by 8 bases and 7 bases, with 27 bases remaining between them. Germline V gives CDR1 MNHEY, CDR2 SMNVEV (reference sequence). The CDR3 is 16 residues long. About this clone: Its antigen is currently unknown.

This chain joins TRBV27 and TRBJ2-7; D gene ambiguous. The starting material was CD4+ or CD8+ T cells sorted from blood, obtained in a trial of the OX40 agonist ivuxolimab. The origin of this receptor is an adult with an advanced solid tumor such as melanoma, head and neck, liver or kidney cancer. CDR3 residues: CASGPANPRDVREQYF. In nucleotides, the CDR3 is TGTGCCAGCGGACCCGCTAACCCCCGTGATGTGAGGGAGCAGTACTTC.